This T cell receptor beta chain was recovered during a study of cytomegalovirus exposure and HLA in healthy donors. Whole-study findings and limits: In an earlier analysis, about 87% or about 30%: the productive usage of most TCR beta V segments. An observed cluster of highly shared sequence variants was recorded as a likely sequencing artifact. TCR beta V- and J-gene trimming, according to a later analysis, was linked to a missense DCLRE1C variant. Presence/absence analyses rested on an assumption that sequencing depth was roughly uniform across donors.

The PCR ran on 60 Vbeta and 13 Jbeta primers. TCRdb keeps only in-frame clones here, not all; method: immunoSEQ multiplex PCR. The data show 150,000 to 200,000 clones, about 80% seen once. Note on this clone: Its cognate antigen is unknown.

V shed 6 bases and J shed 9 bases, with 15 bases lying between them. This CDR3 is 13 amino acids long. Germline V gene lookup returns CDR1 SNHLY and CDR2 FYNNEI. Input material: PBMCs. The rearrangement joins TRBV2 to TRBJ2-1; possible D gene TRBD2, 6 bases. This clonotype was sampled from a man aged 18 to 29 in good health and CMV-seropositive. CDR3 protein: CASSPVLGGEQFF. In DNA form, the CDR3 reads TGTGCCAGCAGCCCCGTTCTCGGGGGTGAGCAGTTCTTC.